One sample yielded the 28 T cell receptor beta chains listed below, sequenced in a study of CD8 T cells in ankylosing spondylitis. MiXCR, applied by TCRdb to the 5' RACE reads, yields one record per CDR3 protein. This table holds 200,000 to 250,000 distinct CDR3 sequences, 8% to 9% found once. Sequences were obtained from blood, either unsorted or a sorted T cell fraction (not recorded which). These receptors were collected from a female donor with ankylosing spondylitis or in good health (not recorded which).

This clonotype was counted at least ten times. The J gene is TRBJ2-5, the V gene TRBV6-5; 9 nucleotides match TRBD2. This CDR3 has 15 residues. V shed 0 bases, J shed 3 bases, and the junction held 2 bases outside the gene matches. CDR1 is MNHEY and CDR2 is SVGAGI in the germline V gene. The CDR3 reads CASSYSIAGEETQYF. CDR3 nucleotide sequence: TGTGCCAGCAGTTACTCCATAGCGGGAGAAGAGACCCAGTACTTC.

This clonotype has a count of ten or more. The chain has TRBV5-1 and TRBJ1-1; no definite D call. This CDR3 has 14 amino acids. The V gene's germline CDR1 is SGHRS and CDR2 YFSETQ. Trimming took off 7 bases at V and 4 bases at J, with 17 bases between the two ends. CDR3 residues: CASGVGGPTTEAFF. CDR3 nucleotides: TGCGCCAGCGGGGTGGGTGGTCCGACCACTGAAGCTTTCTTT.

This clonotype was picked up a small number of times. The chain combines TRBV7-2 with TRBJ2-1; D is perhaps TRBD1 (5 bases). The germline V gene has CDR1 SGHTA and CDR2 FQGNSA. V lost 1 base and J 8 bases, leaving 12 bases between the germline ends. The CDR3 consists of 14 residues. The CDR3 loop is CASSLVKGPDEQFF. The CDR3 coding sequence is TGTGCCAGCAGCTTAGTGAAGGGGCCGGATGAGCAGTTCTTC.

This chain connects TRBV20-1 to TRBJ2-3; TRBD2 is a possible D gene (6 bases). V dropped 1 base and J dropped 5 bases, with 13 bases sitting between them. Germline values: CDR1 DFQATT, CDR2 SNEGSKA (reference sequence). The CDR3 runs to 14 residues. CDR3 residues: CSARGRRVQDTQYF. For the CDR3, the DNA is TGCAGTGCTAGAGGGCGGAGGGTCCAAGATACGCAGTATTTT.

The chain recombines TRBV2 with TRBJ2-6; unclear D gene. Trimming took 7 bases from V and 1 from J, leaving 8 bases between them. Germline-derived CDR1 and CDR2 are SNHLY and FYNNEI. This CDR3 comprises 14 residues. The CDR3 DNA reads TGTGCCAGCATGGTAGTGTCTGGGGCCAACGTCCTGACTTTC. This sequence encodes CASMVVSGANVLTF.

V usage is TRBV11-2 and J usage is TRBJ2-6; TRBD1 or TRBD2 may be the D gene (6 bases each). Germline V lookup: CDR1 SGHAT, CDR2 FQNNGV. V gave up 6 bases and J gave up 3 bases, with 15 bases separating them. The CDR3 runs 16 residues. This chain's CDR3 is CASRRWGANGANVLTF. CDR3 DNA: TGTGCCAGCAGGCGGTGGGGGGCTAATGGGGCCAACGTCCTGACTTTC.

Turning to this clonotype: A much larger clone lies a single base off, so this may be a read error. The V gene is TRBV2, the J gene TRBJ2-3; possible D gene TRBD2, 6 bases. Germline CDR1 is SNHLY and CDR2 is FYNNEI. This CDR3 comprises 12 residues. The CDR3, as DNA: TGTACCAGCAGTGCGGGGTCAGATACGCAGTATTTT. Its protein product is CTSSAGSDTQYF.

There are many counts of this clonotype. V gene TRBV12-3 or TRBV12-4 combines with J gene TRBJ2-3; 9 bases agree with TRBD2. V lost 6 bases, J lost 5 bases, and 15 bases stayed unmatched. This CDR3 contains 17 residues. CDR3 nucleotides: TGTGCCAGCAGCTCCCCCTGGGCTAGCGGGAATCGAGATACGCAGTATTTT. Its protein product is CASSSPWASGNRDTQYF.

This clonotype was seen more than once but under ten times. At one boundary the junction diverges from the germline segment, which might be a read error. This sequence joins TRBV20-1 and TRBJ2-3, with D perhaps matching TRBD1 (6 bases). Germline assignment: CDR1 DFQATT and CDR2 SNEGSKA (reference sequence). There are 16 residues in the CDR3. The CDR3 coding sequence is TGCTGTGCTAGGCCTACTAACAGGGCCCGGGATCATACGCAGTATTTT. Its translation is CCARPTNRARDHTQYF.

Worth noting for this clonotype: A read error is possible here, since a much larger clone lies one base away. The CDR3 coding sequence is TGTGCCAGTAGTATAGGCGGGGTCAGTTCTGAGGCCAACGTCCTGACTTTC. It codes for CASSIGGVSSEANVLTF. The V and J genes are TRBV19 and TRBJ2-6, with D maybe TRBD2 (6 bases). Germline V CDR1 and CDR2: LNHDA, SQIVND (reference sequence). The CDR3 extends over 17 amino acids.

Ten or more counts support this clonotype. This rearrangement joins TRBV6-1 to TRBJ2-3, with a tentative D call TRBD1 (7 bases). The CDR3 consists of 16 residues. Germline V CDR1 and CDR2: MNHNS, SASEGT. The V end was cut by 4 bases, the J end by 0 bases, with 14 bases between. The CDR3 loop is CASSASQGGSTDTQYF. The CDR3 nucleotides are TGTGCCAGCAGTGCCTCCCAGGGGGGTAGCACAGATACGCAGTATTTT.

The chain employs TRBV7-9 and TRBJ1-1; TRBD1 matches at 8 bases. From germline, CDR1 is SEHNR and CDR2 FQNEAQ (reference sequence). The V segment lost 1 base and the J segment 8 bases; nucleotides outside the gene matches: 6. The CDR3 covers 14 residues. The CDR3 sequence is CASSLGQGALEAFF. DNA of the CDR3: TGTGCCAGCAGCTTAGGGCAGGGGGCCCTCGAAGCTTTCTTT.

This clonotype occurred many times. The chain recombines TRBV20-1 with TRBJ2-1; weak D call: TRBD1 (6 bases). This CDR3 is 14 amino acids long. Between the trimmed V and J ends, which lost 1 base and 0 bases, there was a span of 7 bases. Germline V gene lookup returns CDR1 DFQATT and CDR2 SNEGSKA (reference sequence). The CDR3 is CSARVDSSYNEQFF. The CDR3 coding sequence is TGCAGTGCTAGAGTGGACAGCTCCTACAATGAGCAGTTCTTC.

This clonotype has at least ten counts. The chain uses TRBV12-3 or TRBV12-4 and TRBJ2-1, with D perhaps assigned TRBD1 or TRBD2 (5 bases each). Trimming took off 5 bases at V and 0 bases at J, with 11 bases between the two ends. The length of the CDR3 is 15 residues. Here the CDR3 reads CASSRDGGSYNEQFF. The DNA for the CDR3 is TGTGCCAGCAGTAGGGACGGTGGCTCCTACAATGAGCAGTTCTTC.

This clonotype was counted at least ten times. The gene calls are TRBV28 and TRBJ2-7, with 7 positions matching TRBD1. The CDR3 covers 11 residues. CDR1 is MDHEN, CDR2 SYDVKM, per germline. V was clipped by 8 bases and J by 5 bases; unmatched bases: 3. The CDR3 coding sequence is TGTGCCAGCCTAGACAGGGACGAGCAGTACTTC. The encoded protein is CASLDRDEQYF.

J is TRBJ1-4 and V is TRBV14, with D perhaps TRBD1 (5 bases). CDR1 and CDR2 (germline): SGHDN, FVKESK. The CDR3 contains 17 residues. V gave up 0 bases and J gave up 0 bases, with 11 bases separating them. CDR3 bases: TGTGCCAGCAGCCAAGAAGGGACCGTTTCAACTAATGAAAAACTGTTTTTT. It yields the protein CASSQEGTVSTNEKLFF.

This clonotype was recorded many times. This chain uses TRBV7-6 with TRBJ2-7, with D unclear. CDR3 length: 11 amino acids. CDR1 SGHVS and CDR2 FNYEAQ come from the germline V gene. V was clipped by 4 bases and J by 7 bases, with 8 bases between them. The CDR3 sequence: CASSSRGEQYF. CDR3 bases: TGTGCCAGCAGCTCCCGAGGAGAGCAGTACTTC. Looking up the rest from reference TRBV7-6 and TRBJ2-7 gives the full variable domain: GAGVSQSPRYKVTKRGQDVALRCDPISGHVSLYWYRQALGQGPEFLTYFNYEAQQDKSGLPNDRFSAERPEGSISTLTIQRTEQRDSAMYRCASSSRGEQYFGPGTRLTVT.

This clonotype was picked up many times. The chain has TRBV4-3 and TRBJ2-1; D might be TRBD1 or TRBD2, each matching 5 bases. The V gene lost 1 base and the J gene lost 2 bases, with 15 bases spanning the gap. CDR3 length: 17 amino acids. From germline, CDR1 is LGHNA and CDR2 YSLEER. CDR3 protein: CASSQGLSGPPYNEQFF. As DNA, the CDR3 is TGCGCCAGCAGCCAAGGGTTATCGGGACCGCCCTACAATGAGCAGTTCTTC.

In its sample, this clonotype was seen many times. The chain is built from TRBV20-1 and TRBJ2-7; D gene uncertain. Trimming cost V 0 bases and J 8 bases, with 11 bases left between them. CDR3 length equals 12 residues. Germline CDR1 DFQATT, CDR2 SNEGSKA (reference sequence). The CDR3 DNA is TGCAGTGCTAGAGATATGGCGTCGCAGCAGTACTTC. Translation: CSARDMASQQYF.

This clonotype was seen repeatedly, ten times or more. The chain couples TRBV7-8 to TRBJ2-1; 7 nucleotides line up with TRBD2. J gave up 2 bases and V 2 bases, and 9 bases lay outside the gene matches. The CDR3 covers 17 residues. Germline V gives CDR1 SGHVS, CDR2 FQNEAQ. The CDR3 here is CASSLWSREFTYNEQFF. As DNA, the CDR3 is TGTGCCAGCAGCTTATGGTCGCGGGAGTTTACCTACAATGAGCAGTTCTTC.

Ten or more counts support this clonotype. The rearrangement joins TRBV24-1 to TRBJ2-1; D is perhaps TRBD2 (5 bases). The CDR3 has 16 amino acids. V lost 1 base to trimming and J lost 0 bases, with 9 bases between them. CDR1 and CDR2 (germline): KGHDR, SFDVKD. In DNA, the CDR3 is TGTGCCACCAGTGATTTAGGCGGGTCCTCCTACAATGAGCAGTTCTTC. Its translation is CATSDLGGSSYNEQFF.

This clonotype was seen many times. As DNA, the CDR3 is TGCAGTGCGAGTAGGGGGGCTAACACTGAAGCTTTCTTT. Encoded protein: CSASRGANTEAFF. The chain has TRBV20-1 and TRBJ1-1; D is perhaps TRBD1 (6 bases). CDR1 and CDR2 from the germline V gene are DFQATT and SNEGSKA (reference sequence). Trimming stripped 6 bases from V and 2 bases from J, with 13 bases between. The CDR3 length is 13 residues.

This clonotype has just a few counts. The rearrangement joins TRBV6-2 or TRBV6-3 to TRBJ1-2; the D is unclear. The CDR3 contains 14 residues. Germline values: CDR1 MNHEY, CDR2 SVGEGT. Trimming cost V 6 bases and J 7 bases, with 18 bases left between them. In DNA form, the CDR3 reads TGTGCCAGCAGCTACGATGGGCAGGTCCTTGGCTACACCTTC. Residues: CASSYDGQVLGYTF.

V gene TRBV5-4 combines with J gene TRBJ2-1, with D uncertain. V shed 3 bases and J shed 3 bases, with 13 bases lying between them. Germline V CDR1 and CDR2: SGHNT, YYREEE (reference sequence). The CDR3 runs 15 residues. CDR3 nucleotides: TGTGCCAGCAGCTCCGGGCCCCCCCTCTACAATGAGCAGTTCTTC. Encoded protein: CASSSGPPLYNEQFF.

This clonotype was detected ten times or more. The chain combines TRBV6-1 with TRBJ1-1; 7 bases map to TRBD1. The J segment lost 6 bases and the V segment lost 7 bases, leaving 14 bases of the junction unmatched. Looked up from germline, CDR1 is MNHNS and CDR2 is SASEGT. This CDR3 has 15 residues. CDR3 sequence (DNA): TGTGCCAGCAACCGACTGCAGGGGGGAATGTCTGAAGCTTTCTTT. Amino acids: CASNRLQGGMSEAFF.

This clonotype was counted ten times or more. V usage is TRBV9 and J usage is TRBJ1-1; D remains ambiguous. The CDR3 contains 13 residues. V lost 6 bases, J lost 5 bases, and 14 bases lay in between. The germline CDR1 and CDR2 sequences are SGDLS and YYNGEE. The CDR3 DNA reads as TGTGCCAGCACCCCCTGGGCGGGTACTGAAGCTTTCTTT. Its translation: CASTPWAGTEAFF. Complete variable domain (other parts from reference TRBV9 and TRBJ1-1): DSGVTQTPKHLITATGQRVTLRCSPRSGDLSVYWYQQSLDQGLQFLIQYYNGEERAKGNILERFSAQQFPDLHSELNLSSLELGDSALYFCASTPWAGTEAFFGQGTRLTVV.

This clonotype was seen many times. The chain combines TRBV20-1 with TRBJ1-1, with D uncertain. Germline loops: CDR1 DFQATT, CDR2 SNEGSKA (reference sequence). V was shortened by 2 bases and J by 0 bases, with 7 bases between the two germline ends. This CDR3 spans 13 amino acids. CDR3 loop: CSARKEVNTEAFF. In DNA, the CDR3 is TGCAGTGCTAGAAAGGAAGTGAACACTGAAGCTTTCTTT.

This clonotype was detected a few times. This chain uses TRBV12-3 or TRBV12-4 with TRBJ1-2; 11 nucleotides agree with TRBD1. V was pared by 5 bases and J by 3 bases, with 14 bases of the junction left unmatched. The CDR3 runs 18 residues. The CDR3 bases are TGTGCCAGCAGTCTAGGTCCGGGACAGGGGGGTCGCGACTATGGCTACACCTTC. This translates into CASSLGPGQGGRDYGYTF.